This T cell receptor beta chain was documented in a study of control samples from healthy donors and cancer patients. Generated by immunoSEQ multiplex PCR, the TCRdb table keeps only in-frame clones and is missing some. Of 100,000 to 150,000 clones in the sample, more than 90% were seen once. Germline lookup yields CDR1 SEHNR and CDR2 FQNEAQ (reference sequence). The CDR3 length is 14 residues. Unmatched junction bases numbered 2, after V lost 5 bases and J lost 0 bases. Sequences were obtained from blood. This chain links TRBV7-9 with TRBJ1-1; the match to TRBD1 covers 8 bases. The source is a man aged 18 to 29 in good health. CDR3: CASSRQGMNTEAFF. Here the CDR3 DNA reads TGTGCCAGCAGCCGACAGGGGATGAACACTGAAGCTTTCTTT.